Presented here are 30 T cell receptor beta chains from one specimen sequenced in a study of response to subunit inactivated influenza vaccine. TCRdb used MiXCR to reprocess the RT-PCR reads, holding one entry per CDR3 protein. The sample records 500,000 or so distinct CDR3 sequences, approximately 11% being singletons. The specimen was PBMCs from blood, collected 45 days after vaccination. The receptors stem from a man aged 50-60 years who received an inactivated influenza vaccine.

This clonotype appeared a few times. CDR3 nucleotides: TGTGCCATCAGGACACAGGGTAATGAAAAACTGTTTTTT. It encodes CAIRTQGNEKLFF. The chain has TRBV10-3 and TRBJ1-4; D is possibly TRBD1 (6 bases). The CDR3 runs to 13 residues. Trimming took off 6 bases at V and 4 bases at J, with 9 bases between the two ends. Germline values: CDR1 ENHRY, CDR2 SYGVKD.

This chain links TRBV10-1 with TRBJ2-3, with unresolved D. V was shortened by 2 bases and J by 1 base, with 7 bases between the two germline ends. Germline loops: CDR1 WNHNN, CDR2 SYGVQD (reference sequence). The CDR3 has 14 amino acids. DNA of the CDR3: TGCGCCAGCAGTGAGACGCACCGCACAGATACGCAGTATTTT. As protein: CASSETHRTDTQYF.

This clonotype has only one observation. The chain recombines TRBV4-2 with TRBJ2-3; TRBD2 agrees at 12 bases. The ends lost 9 bases at V and 4 bases at J; junction bases unmatched: 11. CDR3 length: 16 residues. Germline assignment: CDR1 LGHNA and CDR2 YNFKEQ. The CDR3 region is CARSTSSGGVADTQYF. CDR3 bases: TGTGCCAGAAGCACCTCTAGCGGGGGGGTTGCAGATACGCAGTATTTT.

The rearrangement links TRBV5-1 to TRBJ1-1, with a weak D call TRBD1 (5 bases). Germline lookup yields CDR1 SGHRS and CDR2 YFSETQ. The CDR3 covers 15 residues. V was shortened by 4 bases and J by 4 bases, with 17 bases between the two germline ends. Here the CDR3 reads CASSVRGGDGTEAFF. DNA for the CDR3: TGCGCCAGCAGCGTCCGGGGAGGGGATGGCACTGAAGCTTTCTTT.

This chain connects TRBV6-5 to TRBJ2-1; 10 nucleotides line up with TRBD1. Trimming at V came to 5 bases and at J to 7 bases, leaving 11 bases not matched to a gene. The CDR3 is made up of 16 amino acids. Germline V gene lookup returns CDR1 MNHEY and CDR2 SVGAGI. CDR3 nucleotide sequence: TGTGCCAGCAGTCTACGGGACAGGGGATTATCAAATGAGCAGTTCTTC. Translating gives CASSLRDRGLSNEQFF.

The chain uses TRBV4-3 and TRBJ2-7; the D gene could be TRBD1 or TRBD2 (5 bases each). The CDR3 loop spans 15 amino acids. V was cut by 2 bases and J by 2 bases, with 13 bases left in between. Germline CDR1 LGHNA, CDR2 YSLEER. DNA for the CDR3: TGCGCCAGCAGCCAAAGCCGGGACGGCACCTACGAGCAGTACTTC. Translating it yields CASSQSRDGTYEQYF.

J is TRBJ2-2 and V is TRBV5-1; D remains unclear. Germline V gene sequence: CDR1 SGHRS, CDR2 YFSETQ. V was cut by 2 bases and J by 4 bases, with 9 bases left in between. CDR3 size: 14 residues. This chain's CDR3 is CASSFVFGTGELFF. The CDR3 DNA reads TGCGCCAGCAGCTTTGTCTTCGGCACCGGGGAGCTGTTTTTT.

In its sample, this clonotype was seen a few times. V and J are TRBV7-9 and TRBJ1-1, with D perhaps TRBD1 (5 bases). The V end was cut by 3 bases, the J end by 0 bases, with 11 bases between. The CDR3 consists of 15 residues. The germline V gene encodes CDR1 SEHNR and CDR2 FQNEAQ (reference sequence). Written as DNA, the CDR3 is TGTGCCAGCAGCTTTGGGCCAGGGTTGAACACTGAAGCTTTCTTT. Translating gives CASSFGPGLNTEAFF.

The chain employs TRBV7-8 and TRBJ2-1; 7 positions match TRBD1. V shed 1 base and J 6 bases; nucleotides not matched to a gene: 9. The germline CDR1 and CDR2 sequences are SGHVS and FQNEAQ. The CDR3 runs 16 residues. The CDR3 is CASSLDRGDHVNEQFF. CDR3 DNA sequence: TGTGCCAGCAGCTTAGACAGGGGCGATCACGTCAATGAGCAGTTCTTC.

This clonotype was recorded a few times. This sequence joins TRBV19 and TRBJ2-5, with 7 positions matching TRBD2. The CDR3 spans 14 residues. CDR1 LNHDA and CDR2 SQIVND come from the germline V gene (reference sequence). J gave up 3 bases and V 3 bases, and 4 bases lay outside the gene matches. The CDR3 DNA sequence: TGTGCCAGTAGTATGTCGGGGGGAAAAGAGACCCAGTACTTC. It is translated as CASSMSGGKETQYF.

The sample holds many counts of this clonotype. This chain uses TRBV3-1 with TRBJ2-1, with 10 positions matching TRBD2. CDR1 and CDR2 (germline): LGHDT, YNNKEL (reference sequence). V dropped 4 bases and J dropped 8; count of bases not matched to a gene: 8. The CDR3 is 15 residues long. CDR3 nucleotides: TGTGCCAGCAGCCGCCTAGCGGGAGTTCCTGATGAGCAGTTCTTC. This encodes CASSRLAGVPDEQFF.

The V gene is TRBV3-1, the J gene TRBJ2-5; the match to TRBD1 covers 9 bases. CDR3 length: 16 amino acids. V dropped 2 bases and J dropped 5; count of bases not matched to a gene: 9. The germline V gene encodes CDR1 LGHDT and CDR2 YNNKEL (reference sequence). The CDR3 DNA reads as TGTGCCAGCAGCCAATATTCGGGACAGGGCACGGAGACCCAGTACTTC. Translated: CASSQYSGQGTETQYF.

This clonotype was counted at least ten times. The chain employs TRBV15 and TRBJ2-1; TRBD1 matches 10 bases. V was pared by 0 bases and J by 7 bases, with 6 bases of the junction left unmatched. Germline values: CDR1 LNHNV, CDR2 YYDKDF (reference sequence). The CDR3 consists of 16 residues. CDR3 loop: CATSRDRDRGVNEQFF. In nucleotides, the CDR3 is TGTGCCACCAGCAGAGATCGGGACAGGGGAGTGAATGAGCAGTTCTTC.

This clonotype turned up a few times. The chain recombines TRBV5-6 with TRBJ2-2; no firm D call. Trimming left V 0 bases short and J 5 bases short, with 17 bases between. Germline loops: CDR1 SGHDT, CDR2 YYEEEE. CDR3 length: 17 amino acids. The CDR3 DNA reads as TGTGCCAGCAGCTTGGAGTCGGTGGGATACGGAACCGGGGAGCTGTTTTTT. Its protein is CASSLESVGYGTGELFF.

This clonotype was counted only a few times. The chain employs TRBV27 and TRBJ2-2; no reliable D call. Germline assignment: CDR1 MNHEY and CDR2 SMNVEV (reference sequence). The CDR3 runs 14 residues. V was shortened by 4 bases and J by 5 bases, with 11 bases between the two germline ends. CDR3 loop: CASSYQTYTGELFF. CDR3 DNA sequence: TGTGCCAGCAGTTATCAAACATATACCGGGGAGCTGTTTTTT.

This clonotype was counted a few times. The chain joins TRBV7-2 to TRBJ1-1; D is possibly TRBD1 (6 bases). CDR1 is SGHTA and CDR2 is FQGNSA in the germline V gene. Trimming removed 2 bases from V and 2 bases from J, with 12 bases in between. The CDR3 consists of 15 residues. The CDR3: CASSLYRQANTEAFF. DNA of the CDR3: TGTGCCAGCAGCTTATACAGACAGGCTAACACTGAAGCTTTCTTT.

This clonotype showed up just a few times. The chain combines TRBV11-1 with TRBJ2-7; the match to TRBD1 covers 7 bases. The CDR3 loop spans 13 amino acids. Germline V gene data show CDR1 as SGHAT and CDR2 as FQDESV (reference sequence). Losses at the gene ends were 4 bases for V and 6 bases for J; bases not matched to a gene: 6. The CDR3 coding sequence is TGTGCCAGCAGCTCCGGGACAGTTGGCGAGCAGTACTTC. Encoded protein: CASSSGTVGEQYF.

The chain links TRBV27 to TRBJ2-7; D is unresolved. In germline, CDR1 is MNHEY, CDR2 SMNVEV (reference sequence). V was trimmed by 5 bases and J by 5 bases, leaving 13 bases between them. The CDR3 extends over 13 amino acids. CDR3 residues: CASSPPLSHEQYF. The CDR3 DNA reads TGTGCCAGCAGTCCCCCTCTTAGCCACGAGCAGTACTTC.

This clonotype was detected only a few times. The chain is built from TRBV25-1 and TRBJ2-5, with 12 bases that match TRBD2. This CDR3 region has 16 residues. The V and J ends lost 4 bases and 7 bases, in that order; junction bases with no gene match: 10. Germline-derived CDR1 and CDR2 are MGHDK and SYGVNS. The CDR3: CASSARLAGGLGTQYF. The CDR3 DNA follows: TGTGCCAGCAGTGCCCGTCTAGCGGGGGGGCTCGGGACCCAGTACTTC.

This clonotype was counted a few times. This CDR3 reads CASSYESGGTDTQYF. The CDR3 coding sequence is TGTGCCAGCAGTTATGAGTCAGGGGGCACAGATACGCAGTATTTT. The chain recombines TRBV6-5 with TRBJ2-3; D may be TRBD1 (6 bases). The CDR3 spans 15 residues. In germline, CDR1 is MNHEY, CDR2 SVGAGI. V lost 3 bases to trimming and J lost 1 base, with 11 bases between them.

This clonotype has more than one count but fewer than ten. This chain uses TRBV7-3 with TRBJ1-2; D remains ambiguous. This CDR3 contains 13 residues. The germline V and J ends were trimmed by 1 base and 6 bases, with 9 bases remaining between them. CDR1 is SGHTA, CDR2 FQGTGA, per germline. The CDR3 sequence: CASSLNPRNGYTF. CDR3 nucleotides: TGTGCCAGCAGCTTAAACCCCAGGAATGGCTACACCTTC.

This clonotype was detected a few times. Here the CDR3 DNA reads TGTGCCAGCAGCTTAGACCAAGCACGCATTGAAAAACTGTTTTTT. This translates into CASSLDQARIEKLFF. The J gene is TRBJ1-4, the V gene TRBV7-9; no clear D. The CDR3 loop spans 15 amino acids. Germline lookup yields CDR1 SEHNR and CDR2 FQNEAQ (reference sequence). The V gene lost 1 base and the J gene lost 7 bases, with 13 bases spanning the gap.

The chain carries TRBV7-2 and TRBJ1-4, with 7 positions matching TRBD1. V gave up 4 bases and J gave up 8 bases; unmatched junction bases: 10. The CDR3 has 15 amino acids. Per germline, CDR1 SGHTA and CDR2 FQGNSA. CDR3 protein: CASSSHPGGKEKLFF. DNA of the CDR3: TGTGCCAGCAGCTCCCACCCAGGGGGAAAAGAAAAACTGTTTTTT.

V is TRBV7-8 and J is TRBJ2-3; TRBD2 agrees at 12 bases. The V gene's germline CDR1 is SGHVS and CDR2 FQNEAQ. CDR3 length: 16 residues. The V gene end was trimmed by 3 bases and the J gene end by 7 bases; junction bases not matched to a gene: 8. The CDR3 reads CASSLGTSGSGYTQYF. The CDR3 DNA is TGTGCCAGCAGCTTGGGGACTAGCGGGTCTGGGTATACGCAGTATTTT.

This chain links TRBV12-3 or TRBV12-4 with TRBJ2-1; 7 bases map to TRBD2. V lost 1 base and J lost 7; bases outside the gene matches: 13. The CDR3 is 17 residues long. CDR3 sequence: CASSLDGYAGVENEQFF. CDR3 DNA sequence: TGTGCCAGCAGTTTAGACGGTTATGCGGGAGTAGAAAATGAGCAGTTCTTC.

The chain carries TRBV20-1 and TRBJ2-7; no reliable D call. Germline loops: CDR1 DFQATT, CDR2 SNEGSKA (reference sequence). This CDR3 spans 14 amino acids. Trimming stripped 6 bases from V and 0 bases from J, with 15 bases between. CDR3 coding DNA: TGCAGTGCCCCCAGGACCACCGCCTCCTACGAGCAGTACTTC. Residues: CSAPRTTASYEQYF.

The gene calls are TRBV6-2 or TRBV6-3 and TRBJ1-5, with a possible D match to TRBD1 (5 bases). Germline V gene lookup returns CDR1 MNHEY and CDR2 SVGEGT. The CDR3 is 15 amino acids. Trimming stripped 8 bases from V and 6 bases from J, with 20 bases between. In DNA form, the CDR3 reads TGTGCCAGCGCCCCCTCGGGGCGCTGGGGTCAGCCCCAGCATTTT. Its translation: CASAPSGRWGQPQHF.

In its sample, this clonotype was seen a few times. This chain links TRBV24-1 with TRBJ2-5; D not resolved. CDR1 is KGHDR and CDR2 is SFDVKD in the germline V gene. The CDR3 has 13 amino acids. The V end was cut by 6 bases, the J end by 2 bases, with 9 bases between. DNA of the CDR3: TGTGCCACCAGTCTGACAAGTCAAGAGACCCAGTACTTC. Its translation: CATSLTSQETQYF.

This clonotype has a count of ten or more. V usage is TRBV29-1 and J usage is TRBJ2-3; D may be TRBD1 (6 bases). There are 12 residues in the CDR3. The V gene's germline CDR1 is SQVTM and CDR2 ANQGSEA. Deletions cut 7 bases from V and 8 bases from J, with 16 bases between. CDR3 sequence reads: CSERTAYGTQYF. The CDR3 DNA follows: TGCAGCGAGAGGACAGCTTACGGTACGCAGTATTTT.

This clonotype was found a few times. The chain is built from TRBV5-1 and TRBJ1-6; D call uncertain. Germline V lookup: CDR1 SGHRS, CDR2 YFSETQ. The CDR3 contains 14 residues. The V and J ends lost 0 bases and 7 bases respectively, with 8 bases between them. CDR3 sequence (DNA): TGCGCCAGCAGCTTGGGGTCAGAGAATTCACCCCTCCACTTT. This sequence encodes CASSLGSENSPLHF.